One sample yielded the 9 T cell receptor beta chains listed below, sequenced in a study of blood T cell repertoires in COVID-19. The method was immunoSEQ multiplex PCR; TCRdb's version includes in-frame clones alone and lacks a portion of them. The sample includes 150,000 or so clones, approximately 80% of them seen just once. The sample taken for sequencing was PBMCs or T cells enriched from blood (not recorded which). Every receptor here comes from a man aged 50-60 years who had recovered from COVID-19.

The chain links TRBV5-8 to TRBJ2-1; TRBD1 agrees at 12 bases. The CDR3 runs 15 residues. The junction had 6 bases not matched to a gene; V was cut back by 4 bases and J by 7 bases. Germline V gives CDR1 SGHTS, CDR2 YDEGEE. The chain's CDR3 is CASSPGTGGWNEQFF. The CDR3 nucleotides are TGTGCCAGCAGCCCCGGGACAGGGGGCTGGAATGAGCAGTTCTTC.

V is TRBV5-1 and J is TRBJ2-5; D not resolved. Germline assignment: CDR1 SGHRS and CDR2 YFSETQ. This CDR3 region has 15 residues. Trimming cost V 0 bases and J 2 bases, with 11 bases left between them. The CDR3 sequence: CASSLAQALQETQYF. In DNA, the CDR3 is TGCGCCAGCAGCTTGGCCCAGGCCCTTCAAGAGACCCAGTACTTC.

The chain combines TRBV9 with TRBJ2-7; TRBD2 might be the D (6 bases). V lost 0 bases and J 2 bases, leaving 9 bases between the germline ends. There are 14 residues in the CDR3. CDR1 and CDR2 from the germline V gene are SGDLS and YYNGEE. The CDR3 spells CASSVGRTTYEQYF. The CDR3, as DNA: TGTGCCAGCAGCGTAGGTAGGACTACCTACGAGCAGTACTTC. The full variable domain, in which reference TRBV9 and TRBJ2-7 provide the parts outside the CDR3, is DSGVTQTPKHLITATGQRVTLRCSPRSGDLSVYWYQQSLDQGLQFLIQYYNGEERAKGNILERFSAQQFPDLHSELNLSSLELGDSALYFCASSVGRTTYEQYFGPGTRLTVT.

This chain uses TRBV5-6 with TRBJ2-2, with a possible D match to TRBD1 (5 bases). CDR1 is SGHDT, CDR2 YYEEEE, per germline. Trimming left V 3 bases short and J 1 base short, with 7 bases between. The CDR3 contains 14 residues. The CDR3 DNA sequence: TGTGCCAGCAGCTACGGACAGAACACCGGGGAGCTGTTTTTT. Translated: CASSYGQNTGELFF. Full variable domain (outside the CDR3, taken from reference TRBV5-6 and TRBJ2-2): DAGVTQSPTHLIKTRGQQVTLRCSPKSGHDTVSWYQQALGQGPQFIFQYYEEEERQRGNFPDRFSGHQFPNYSSELNVNALLLGDSALYLCASSYGQNTGELFFGEGSRLTVL.

V usage is TRBV20-1 and J usage is TRBJ2-4; no clear D gene. Germline V gene data show CDR1 as DFQATT and CDR2 as SNEGSKA (reference sequence). The CDR3 is made up of 11 amino acids. CDR3 sequence reads: CSLQISDIQYF. CDR3 sequence (DNA): TGCAGCCTACAGATTTCAGACATTCAGTACTTC.

This rearrangement joins TRBV19 to TRBJ1-5, with 9 bases aligning to TRBD1. V trimming: 6 bases; J trimming: 4 bases; junction bases outside the gene matches: 10. This CDR3 contains 16 residues. The V gene's germline CDR1 is LNHDA and CDR2 SQIVND (reference sequence). As DNA, the CDR3 is TGTGCCAGTAGCCCGACAGGGGGGGTGGAAAATCAGCCCCAGCATTTT. It codes for CASSPTGGVENQPQHF.

This chain uses TRBV4-3 with TRBJ2-1; 9 nucleotides align to TRBD2. J was trimmed by 4 bases and V by 1 base; bases with no gene match: 2. The CDR3 sequence is 15 residues long. Germline loops: CDR1 LGHNA, CDR2 YSLEER. CDR3 region: CASSQGTSEYNEQFF. The CDR3 region has the DNA TGCGCCAGCAGCCAAGGGACTAGCGAATACAATGAGCAGTTCTTC.

This chain connects TRBV7-8 to TRBJ1-5; TRBD1 matches at 8 bases. Trimming cost V 3 bases and J 7 bases; bases outside gene matches: 8. The CDR3 runs 15 residues. From germline, CDR1 is SGHVS and CDR2 FQNEAQ. The CDR3 coding sequence is TGTGCCAGCAGCTTGGAGGGGGGACAGGCCCAGCCCCAGCATTTT. Translation: CASSLEGGQAQPQHF.

The chain combines TRBV30 with TRBJ2-5, with a possible D match to TRBD1 (6 bases). This CDR3 region has 14 residues. Germline values: CDR1 GTSNPN, CDR2 SVGIG (reference sequence). V shed 3 bases and J shed 3 bases, with 14 bases lying between them. The CDR3 coding sequence is TGTGCCTGGAGCCGCCGGGACACAAAAGAGACCCAGTACTTC. Amino acids: CAWSRRDTKETQYF.